These T cell receptor beta chains were read from a single sample in a study of CD8 T cells in ankylosing spondylitis. TCRdb processed the 5' RACE reads anew with MiXCR; each CDR3 protein has one entry. This table has some 240,000 distinct CDR3 sequences, less than 10% appearing once. Sequencing used blood, either unsorted or a sorted T cell fraction (not recorded which). All receptors come from a male donor with ankylosing spondylitis or in good health (not recorded which). Each CDR3 is given with its conserved first and last residue. The D gene is left open where the match is weak. Some rows mark clone size as missing; the rest say once, few, many or name a class of expanded clone.

cdr3_nt: TGCGCCAGCAGCCAAGCCTCAGACAAAGGCACCGGGGAGCTGTTTTTT; cdr3_aa: CASSQASDKGTGELFF; d_call: -; j_call: TRBJ2-2; cdr3_length: 16; v_call: TRBV4-3; clone_size: few
cdr3_nt: TGTGCCAGCAGCTTAGCGGGGACAGGCGACGCCGGGGAGCTGTTTTTT; cdr3_aa: CASSLAGTGDAGELFF; d_call: TRBD1; j_call: TRBJ2-2; cdr3_length: 16; v_call: TRBV7-6; clone_size: many
cdr3_nt: TGTGCCAGCAGCCAAAGGACTAGCGGGGGGGCGGATACGCAGTATTTT; cdr3_aa: CASSQRTSGGADTQYF; d_call: TRBD2; j_call: TRBJ2-3; cdr3_length: 16; v_call: TRBV4-2; clone_size: many
cdr3_nt: TGTGCCAGCAGTTCCGCTCGGTCCCCCGGCGCCTACGAGCAGTACTTC; cdr3_aa: CASSSARSPGAYEQYF; d_call: -; j_call: TRBJ2-7; cdr3_length: 16; v_call: TRBV6-2/TRBV6-3; clone_size: many
cdr3_nt: TGCGCCAGCAGCTTTAGTCACAGCGCACCAACTAATGAAAAACTGTTTTTT; cdr3_aa: CASSFSHSAPTNEKLFF; d_call: -; j_call: TRBJ1-4; cdr3_length: 17; v_call: TRBV5-1; clone_size: many
cdr3_nt: TGCGCCAGCAGCTTGGTTTACCGAGGGGGTCACACTGAAGCTTTCTTT; cdr3_aa: CASSLVYRGGHTEAFF; d_call: -; j_call: TRBJ1-1; cdr3_length: 16; v_call: TRBV5-1; clone_size: many
cdr3_nt: TGTGCCAGCAGCTTGACCGGGACAGTCGACAATGAGCAGTTCTTC; cdr3_aa: CASSLTGTVDNEQFF; d_call: TRBD1; j_call: TRBJ2-1; cdr3_length: 15; v_call: TRBV11-3; clone_size: many
cdr3_nt: TGTGCCAGCAGTGCCGGGGGTTACGAGCAGTACTTC; cdr3_aa: CASSAGGYEQYF; d_call: -; j_call: TRBJ2-7; cdr3_length: 12; v_call: TRBV12-3/TRBV12-4; clone_size: -
cdr3_nt: TGCGCCAGCAGCTTGGTTATATCGAACACCGGGGAGCTGTTTTTT; cdr3_aa: CASSLVISNTGELFF; d_call: -; j_call: TRBJ2-2; cdr3_length: 15; v_call: TRBV5-1; clone_size: many
cdr3_nt: TGCGCCAGCAGTGACCCTCCGTCCTCCGGGGAGCTGTTTTTT; cdr3_aa: CASSDPPSSGELFF; d_call: -; j_call: TRBJ2-2; cdr3_length: 14; v_call: TRBV10-1; clone_size: few
cdr3_nt: TGTGCCAGCAGCCGGGACGGACGATCTAGTGAGCAGTTCTTC; cdr3_aa: CASSRDGRSSEQFF; d_call: -; j_call: TRBJ2-1; cdr3_length: 14; v_call: TRBV3-1; clone_size: many
cdr3_nt: TGCAGTGCTAGAGATAGTCCCACTAGCCCGGATACGCAGTATTTT; cdr3_aa: CSARDSPTSPDTQYF; d_call: -; j_call: TRBJ2-3; cdr3_length: 15; v_call: TRBV20-1; clone_size: many
cdr3_nt: TGTGCCAGCAGCGCGGGACTAGCGGATTACGAGCAGTACTTC; cdr3_aa: CASSAGLADYEQYF; d_call: TRBD2; j_call: TRBJ2-7; cdr3_length: 14; v_call: TRBV9; clone_size: -
cdr3_nt: TGTGCCAGCAGCGCGACATCGGCAACTTCCTACGAGCAGTACTTC; cdr3_aa: CASSATSATSYEQYF; d_call: -; j_call: TRBJ2-7; cdr3_length: 15; v_call: TRBV7-2; clone_size: few
cdr3_nt: TGCGCCAGCAGTGTGCAGGGCGAGCAGTACTTC; cdr3_aa: CASSVQGEQYF; d_call: -; j_call: TRBJ2-7; cdr3_length: 11; v_call: TRBV10-2; clone_size: -
cdr3_nt: TGTGCCAGCAGCTACTTGCGTCAGGGGATGAGAACTGAAGCTTTCTTT; cdr3_aa: CASSYLRQGMRTEAFF; d_call: -; j_call: TRBJ1-1; cdr3_length: 16; v_call: TRBV7-9; clone_size: few
cdr3_nt: TGTGCCTGGTCCCAACAGGCTGAAGCTTTCTTT; cdr3_aa: CAWSQQAEAFF; d_call: -; j_call: TRBJ1-1; cdr3_length: 11; v_call: TRBV30; clone_size: -
cdr3_nt: TGTGCCTGGAGTGTAGGGGAAAGTCAGCCCCAGCATTTT; cdr3_aa: CAWSVGESQPQHF; d_call: -; j_call: TRBJ1-5; cdr3_length: 13; v_call: TRBV30; clone_size: few
cdr3_nt: TGCGCCAGCAGCTTGGACTCGGACAGATCTAACTATGGCTACACCTTC; cdr3_aa: CASSLDSDRSNYGYTF; d_call: -; j_call: TRBJ1-2; cdr3_length: 16; v_call: TRBV5-1; clone_size: few
cdr3_nt: TGTGCCAGCAGCGCGGACATGACGAACACTGAAGCTTTCTTT; cdr3_aa: CASSADMTNTEAFF; d_call: -; j_call: TRBJ1-1; cdr3_length: 14; v_call: TRBV9; clone_size: many
cdr3_nt: TGCGCCAGCAGCTCGGGAAGGACTAGCGGGAAGTATACCACAGATACGCAGTATTTT; cdr3_aa: CASSSGRTSGKYTTDTQYF; d_call: TRBD2; j_call: TRBJ2-3; cdr3_length: 19; v_call: TRBV5-1; clone_size: many
cdr3_nt: TGTGCCAGCAGTGAAAGGGCAGGGCCCACTGAAGCTTTCTTT; cdr3_aa: CASSERAGPTEAFF; d_call: -; j_call: TRBJ1-1; cdr3_length: 14; v_call: TRBV6-1; clone_size: many
cdr3_nt: TGTGCCAGCAGTTTTCTACAGGGGGAGTTTGAAAAACTGTTTTTT; cdr3_aa: CASSFLQGEFEKLFF; d_call: TRBD1; j_call: TRBJ1-4; cdr3_length: 15; v_call: TRBV12-3/TRBV12-4; clone_size: many
cdr3_nt: TGTGCCACCATCCAGGGGGCGGGGGAGACCGGGGAGCTGTTTTTT; cdr3_aa: CATIQGAGETGELFF; d_call: -; j_call: TRBJ2-2; cdr3_length: 15; v_call: TRBV12-3/TRBV12-4; clone_size: -
cdr3_nt: TGTGCCAGCACTGAAGGACTTCACAATGAGCAGTTCTTC; cdr3_aa: CASTEGLHNEQFF; d_call: -; j_call: TRBJ2-1; cdr3_length: 13; v_call: TRBV6-1; clone_size: many
cdr3_nt: TGCAGCGTCCAGAGAGGCAGCAATCAGCCCCAGCATTTT; cdr3_aa: CSVQRGSNQPQHF; d_call: -; j_call: TRBJ1-5; cdr3_length: 13; v_call: TRBV29-1; clone_size: many
cdr3_nt: TGCAGTGCTAAAGAACCGGGACTAGATTCCGGTGAGCAGTTCTTC; cdr3_aa: CSAKEPGLDSGEQFF; d_call: TRBD2; j_call: TRBJ2-1; cdr3_length: 15; v_call: TRBV20-1; clone_size: many
cdr3_nt: TGTGCCAGCAGCCCCCGGGACAGACCCCCTGAAGCTTTCTTT; cdr3_aa: CASSPRDRPPEAFF; d_call: TRBD1; j_call: TRBJ1-1; cdr3_length: 14; v_call: TRBV7-9; clone_size: few
cdr3_nt: TGCGCCAGCAGCTCGGGGGGGGTAACTGAAGCTTTCTTT; cdr3_aa: CASSSGGVTEAFF; d_call: -; j_call: TRBJ1-1; cdr3_length: 13; v_call: TRBV5-1; clone_size: few
cdr3_nt: TGTGCCAGTAGTATGCTGTCGGGGTTCTCCTACAATGAGCAGTTCTTC; cdr3_aa: CASSMLSGFSYNEQFF; d_call: -; j_call: TRBJ2-1; cdr3_length: 16; v_call: TRBV19; clone_size: few
cdr3_nt: TGTGCCAGCAGCTTAGCGGGGATCTCCGGGGAGCTGTTTTTT; cdr3_aa: CASSLAGISGELFF; d_call: -; j_call: TRBJ2-2; cdr3_length: 14; v_call: TRBV13; clone_size: -
cdr3_nt: TGTGCCAGCAGTCCACCAGGGGGCGGCTGGGGCTACACCTTC; cdr3_aa: CASSPPGGGWGYTF; d_call: TRBD1; j_call: TRBJ1-2; cdr3_length: 14; v_call: TRBV7-2; clone_size: few
cdr3_nt: TGTGCCAGCACCTTCTTGGCAGATACGCAGTATTTT; cdr3_aa: CASTFLADTQYF; d_call: -; j_call: TRBJ2-3; cdr3_length: 12; v_call: TRBV11-2; clone_size: many
cdr3_nt: TGTGCCTTAAATAAGTGGGAGGGTTTAAGCACCGGGGAGCTGTTTTTT; cdr3_aa: CALNKWEGLSTGELFF; d_call: TRBD2; j_call: TRBJ2-2; cdr3_length: 16; v_call: TRBV30; clone_size: many
cdr3_nt: TGTGCCAGCAGATCGATCCCCAGTGAGCAGTTCTTC; cdr3_aa: CASRSIPSEQFF; d_call: -; j_call: TRBJ2-1; cdr3_length: 12; v_call: TRBV2; clone_size: few
cdr3_nt: TGTGCCAGCAGCTTAAAGCTAGGGCCGAACACCGGGGAGCTGTTTTTT; cdr3_aa: CASSLKLGPNTGELFF; d_call: -; j_call: TRBJ2-2; cdr3_length: 16; v_call: TRBV7-3; clone_size: many
cdr3_nt: TGCAGCGTCCGGACAGGGAATGAAAAACTGTTTTTT; cdr3_aa: CSVRTGNEKLFF; d_call: TRBD1; j_call: TRBJ1-4; cdr3_length: 12; v_call: TRBV29-1; clone_size: many
cdr3_nt: TGCAGTGCTAGAGCCTGGGACAGGGGGAGTTTTGGCTACACCTTC; cdr3_aa: CSARAWDRGSFGYTF; d_call: TRBD1; j_call: TRBJ1-2; cdr3_length: 15; v_call: TRBV20-1; clone_size: -
cdr3_nt: TGTGCCAGCAGTGCAAGACAGGGCCGAACTGCTTTCTTT; cdr3_aa: CASSARQGRTAFF; d_call: TRBD1; j_call: TRBJ1-1; cdr3_length: 13; v_call: TRBV12-3/TRBV12-4; clone_size: many
cdr3_nt: TGCAGCACAAGAAGGGGGGACAATGAGCAGTTCTTC; cdr3_aa: CSTRRGDNEQFF; d_call: -; j_call: TRBJ2-1; cdr3_length: 12; v_call: TRBV29-1; clone_size: many
cdr3_nt: TGCAGTGCCGGGACAGGGACATACGAGCAGTACTTC; cdr3_aa: CSAGTGTYEQYF; d_call: TRBD1; j_call: TRBJ2-7; cdr3_length: 12; v_call: TRBV20-1; clone_size: many
cdr3_nt: TGTGCCAGCAGTGAATCACCAGGGAACACTGAAGCTTTCTTT; cdr3_aa: CASSESPGNTEAFF; d_call: -; j_call: TRBJ1-1; cdr3_length: 14; v_call: TRBV25-1; clone_size: many
cdr3_nt: TGTGCCAGCAGCCCCGCGGGGGAAGCTTTCTTT; cdr3_aa: CASSPAGEAFF; d_call: -; j_call: TRBJ1-1; cdr3_length: 11; v_call: TRBV12-3/TRBV12-4; clone_size: many
cdr3_nt: TGTGCCAGCAGTTACTCGGACAGGGGGTCGGGCCAGTACTTC; cdr3_aa: CASSYSDRGSGQYF; d_call: TRBD1; j_call: TRBJ2-5; cdr3_length: 14; v_call: TRBV6-5; clone_size: few
cdr3_nt: TGCGCCAGCAGCTTGGATCTCTTCTACGAGCAGTACTTC; cdr3_aa: CASSLDLFYEQYF; d_call: -; j_call: TRBJ2-7; cdr3_length: 13; v_call: TRBV5-1; clone_size: many
cdr3_nt: TGTGCCAGCAGTGAAGCGGGGGGGCCCAGGGATACGCAGTATTTT; cdr3_aa: CASSEAGGPRDTQYF; d_call: -; j_call: TRBJ2-3; cdr3_length: 15; v_call: TRBV6-1; clone_size: many
cdr3_nt: TGTGCCAGCAGTTACTCGAGTGTCGGTGACCGCACCTACGAGCAGTACTTC; cdr3_aa: CASSYSSVGDRTYEQYF; d_call: -; j_call: TRBJ2-7; cdr3_length: 17; v_call: TRBV6-2/TRBV6-3; clone_size: -
cdr3_nt: TGCAGTGCTAGAGACGAAAACTCCCGCGGGGTTTTCTACGAGCAGTACTTC; cdr3_aa: CSARDENSRGVFYEQYF; d_call: -; j_call: TRBJ2-7; cdr3_length: 17; v_call: TRBV20-1; clone_size: few
cdr3_nt: TGCGCCAGCAGCCAAGAGGGACTTTTATCCTCTGGGGCCAACGTCCTGACTTTC; cdr3_aa: CASSQEGLLSSGANVLTF; d_call: -; j_call: TRBJ2-6; cdr3_length: 18; v_call: TRBV4-3; clone_size: many
cdr3_nt: TGTGCCAGCAGCCAATCGAGAGATACGCAGTATTTT; cdr3_aa: CASSQSRDTQYF; d_call: -; j_call: TRBJ2-3; cdr3_length: 12; v_call: TRBV28; clone_size: -
cdr3_nt: TGCAGCGTTGTATCCAATGAGCAGTTCTTC; cdr3_aa: CSVVSNEQFF; d_call: -; j_call: TRBJ2-1; cdr3_length: 10; v_call: TRBV29-1; clone_size: -